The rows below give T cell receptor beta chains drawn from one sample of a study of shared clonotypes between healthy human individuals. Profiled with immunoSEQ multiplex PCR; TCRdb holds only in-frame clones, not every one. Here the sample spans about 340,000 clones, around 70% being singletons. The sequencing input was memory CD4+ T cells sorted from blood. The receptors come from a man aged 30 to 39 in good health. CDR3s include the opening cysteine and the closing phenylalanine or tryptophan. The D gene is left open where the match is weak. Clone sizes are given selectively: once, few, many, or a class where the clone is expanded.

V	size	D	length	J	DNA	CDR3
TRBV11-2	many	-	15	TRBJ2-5	TGTGCCAGCAGCACTCGACCAGGGTCAGAGGAGACCCAGTACTTC	CASSTRPGSEETQYF
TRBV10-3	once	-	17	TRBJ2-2	TGTGCCATCAGTGACTCGGATCCGGGAGTGAGCACCGGGGAGCTGTTTTTT	CAISDSDPGVSTGELFF
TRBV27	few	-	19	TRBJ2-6	TGTGCCAGCAGTCCTTGTGAACTAGTCTCAGGGGCTGGGGCCAACGTCCTGACTTTC	CASSPCELVSGAGANVLTF
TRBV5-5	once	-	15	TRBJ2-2	TGTGCCAGCAGCTTGCTCCCGGAGCCTACCGGGGAGCTGTTTTTT	CASSLLPEPTGELFF
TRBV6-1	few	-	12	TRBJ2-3	TGTGCCAGCACCCCTCCCACAGATACGCAGTATTTT	CASTPPTDTQYF
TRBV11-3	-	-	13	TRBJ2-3	TGTGCCAGCAGCTTGGATAGTAGGGATACGCAGTATTTT	CASSLDSRDTQYF
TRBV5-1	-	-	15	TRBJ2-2	TGCGCCAGCAGCCCTAGGGTGGCGAACACCGGGGAGCTGTTTTTT	CASSPRVANTGELFF
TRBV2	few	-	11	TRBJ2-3	TGTGCCAGCAGCTACACAGATACGCAGTATTTT	CASSYTDTQYF
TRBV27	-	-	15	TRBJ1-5	TGTGCCAGCAGTTTAGGGCGGGTAGGCAATCAGCCCCAGCATTTT	CASSLGRVGNQPQHF
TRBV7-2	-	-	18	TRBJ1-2	TGTGCCAGCAGCTTAGTAGGGGGATCGGGAGGAGCTAACTATGGCTACACCTTC	CASSLVGGSGGANYGYTF
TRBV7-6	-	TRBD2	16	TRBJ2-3	TGTGCCAGCAGCTTAGCACTAGCGGGAACATCAGATACGCAGTATTTT	CASSLALAGTSDTQYF
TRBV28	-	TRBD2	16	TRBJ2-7	TGTGCCAGCAGTCCCCTAGCGGGAGTTCAATCCTACGAGCAGTACTTC	CASSPLAGVQSYEQYF
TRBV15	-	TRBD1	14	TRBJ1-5	TGTGCCACCAGCGCGGACAGGTACGGTCAGCCCCAGCATTTT	CATSADRYGQPQHF
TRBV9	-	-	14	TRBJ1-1	TGTGCCAGCAGCGTAGACAGGGTGAACACTGAAGCTTTCTTT	CASSVDRVNTEAFF
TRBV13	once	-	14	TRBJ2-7	TGTGCCAGCCAGATACAGGGTATTAGTGACGAGCAGTACTTC	CASQIQGISDEQYF
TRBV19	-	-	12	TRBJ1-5	TGTGCCAGTAGTTATAGTCGGCAGCCCCAGCATTTT	CASSYSRQPQHF
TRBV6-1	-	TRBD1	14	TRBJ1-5	TGTGCCAGCAACATGGGACAGGCGGGACAGCCCCAGCATTTT	CASNMGQAGQPQHF
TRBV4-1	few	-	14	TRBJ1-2	TGCGCCAGCAGCCTCTTCGACACTAACTATGGCTACACCTTC	CASSLFDTNYGYTF
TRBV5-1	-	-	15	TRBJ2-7	TGCGCCAGCAGCTTCACGGGACGGAGCTCCTACGAGCAGTACTTC	CASSFTGRSSYEQYF
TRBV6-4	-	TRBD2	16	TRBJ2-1	TGTGCCAGCAGTGACGATATTAGCGGGGCCTACAATGAGCAGTTCTTC	CASSDDISGAYNEQFF
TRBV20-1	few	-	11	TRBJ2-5	TGCAGTGCTAGAGAAACGGAGACCCAGTACTTC	CSARETETQYF
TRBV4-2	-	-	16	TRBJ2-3	TGTGCCAGCAGCCAAGAGGGGAGGCTTTCCACAGATACGCAGTATTTT	CASSQEGRLSTDTQYF
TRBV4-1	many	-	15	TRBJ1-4	TGCGCCAGCAGCCAAGCGGGTCGGGTTGGCGAAAAACTGTTTTTT	CASSQAGRVGEKLFF
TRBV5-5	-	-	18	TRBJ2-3	TGTGCCAGCAGCGCGCGGCAGGGGCGAATTGGTAGCACAGATACGCAGTATTTT	CASSARQGRIGSTDTQYF
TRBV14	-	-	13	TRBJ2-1	TGTGCCAGCAGCCCCTTGATCTTTAATGAGCAGTTCTTC	CASSPLIFNEQFF
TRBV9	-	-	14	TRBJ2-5	TGTGCCAGCAGCGTAAGACAGAACCAAGAGACCCAGTACTTC	CASSVRQNQETQYF
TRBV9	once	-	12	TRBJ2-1	TGTGCCAGCAGCGTAAGGGGTTATGAGCAGTTCTTC	CASSVRGYEQFF
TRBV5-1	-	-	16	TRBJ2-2	TGCGCCAGCAGCTTGTCCGTAGGAGGAGTCACCGGGGAGCTGTTTTTT	CASSLSVGGVTGELFF
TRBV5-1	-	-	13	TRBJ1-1	TGCGCCAGCAGCTTGGTGCATGCGGGAGAAGCTTTCTTT	CASSLVHAGEAFF
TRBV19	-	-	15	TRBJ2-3	TGTGCCAGTATGGGCTCTCCGCCAGACACAGATACGCAGTATTTT	CASMGSPPDTDTQYF
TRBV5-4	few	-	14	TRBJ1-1	TGTGCCAGCAGCTTATATCAGGTGAACACTGAAGCTTTCTTT	CASSLYQVNTEAFF
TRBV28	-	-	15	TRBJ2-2	TGTGCCAGCAGTGTACCGGGACAGAACACCGGGGAGCTGTTTTTT	CASSVPGQNTGELFF
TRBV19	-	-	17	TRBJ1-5	TGTGCCAGTAGCCCGTCTGCGCGGAGGACGGCTAATCAGCCCCAGCATTTT	CASSPSARRTANQPQHF
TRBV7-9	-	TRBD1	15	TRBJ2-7	TGTGCCAGCAGGCCCCCCGGGACAGGGAACCACGAGCAGTACTTC	CASRPPGTGNHEQYF
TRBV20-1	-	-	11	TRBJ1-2	TGCAGTGCGGACGGCGTCTATGGCTACACCTTC	CSADGVYGYTF
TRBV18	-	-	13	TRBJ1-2	TGTGCCAGCTCACCGGCAGGGGTGTATGGCTACACCTTC	CASSPAGVYGYTF
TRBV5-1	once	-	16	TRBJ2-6	TGCGCCAGCAGCTTCGGTCCAACCTTTGGGGCCAACGTCCTGACTTTC	CASSFGPTFGANVLTF
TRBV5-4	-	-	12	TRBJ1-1	TGTGCCAGCAGCCTAAGGGGATCCGAAGCTTTCTTT	CASSLRGSEAFF
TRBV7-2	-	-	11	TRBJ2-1	TGTGCCAGCAGCCAATCCAATGAGCAGTTCTTC	CASSQSNEQFF
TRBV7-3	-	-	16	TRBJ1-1	TGTGCCAGCAGCTTAAGTGGGGCAGGGGAGTTCACTGAAGCTTTCTTT	CASSLSGAGEFTEAFF
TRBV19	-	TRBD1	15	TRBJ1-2	TGTGCCAGTAGTCTCTGGGACAGGGAGTTTGCTGGCTACACCTTC	CASSLWDREFAGYTF
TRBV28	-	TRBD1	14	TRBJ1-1	TGTGCCAGCAGTGTCCCGGGACAGGGAACTGAAGCTTTCTTT	CASSVPGQGTEAFF
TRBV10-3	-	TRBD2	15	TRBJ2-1	TGTGCCATCAGTGAACTAGCGGCCTCCTACAATGAGCAGTTCTTC	CAISELAASYNEQFF
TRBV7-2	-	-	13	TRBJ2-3	TGTGCCAGCAGTACGAGGGGCACAGATACGCAGTATTTT	CASSTRGTDTQYF
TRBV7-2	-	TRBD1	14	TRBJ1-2	TGTGCCAGCAGCTTAGCGGCCGGGACAGATGGCTACACCTTC	CASSLAAGTDGYTF
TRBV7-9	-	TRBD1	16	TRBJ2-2	TGTGCCAGCAGCTTCCAGGACAGGGGGAACACCGGGGAGCTGTTTTTT	CASSFQDRGNTGELFF
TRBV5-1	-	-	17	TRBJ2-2	TGCGCCAGCAGCCCGGACAGTGCCAAACAGGACACCGGGGAGCTGTTTTTT	CASSPDSAKQDTGELFF